The clone carrying this TCR beta chain has only a few counts. Its specificity is unknown. TCRdb re-called the reads with MiXCR, one entry per CDR3 protein. The table has about 600,000 distinct CDR3 sequences, roughly 26% seen once. This specimen comes from a study of T cell repertoires in cytomegalovirus infection. For the study at large: TCR beta signatures that were public indicated CMV infection and matching HLA type.

The CDR3 is 17 amino acids. Trimming cost V 3 bases and J 4 bases; bases outside gene matches: 9. The germline V gene encodes CDR1 MDHEN and CDR2 SYDVKM. Study results and caveats: Clonotype analysis showed dominance of the ex vivo response by HLA-C-restricted CMV-specific TCR beta clonotypes. Cumulative public TCR beta family frequency identified CMV carriers with the relevant HLA.

Sequencing was performed on CD8+ T cells from PBMCs. The V and J genes are TRBV28 and TRBJ1-1; 12 bases map to TRBD1. The TCR was taken from a human donor in good health (CMV status not recorded). Some clones in this sample may be carry-over from other donors' samples. The CDR3 sequence is CASSLLGTGGSGTEAFF. The CDR3 DNA reads as TGTGCCAGCAGTTTGTTAGGGACAGGGGGCTCGGGCACTGAAGCTTTCTTT.